This T cell receptor (beta chain) was documented in a study of control samples from healthy donors and cancer patients. V lost 4 bases to trimming and J lost 5 bases, with 14 bases between them. The germline CDR1 and CDR2 sequences are MNHEY and SVGAGI. The CDR3 has 15 residues. Using immunoSEQ multiplex PCR, the repertoire was profiled, and TCRdb retains in-frame clones only, with some absent. The repertoire holds 100,000 to 150,000 clones, approximately 92% seen once, with around 2.1% in the top ten. Sequencing was done on a sample of blood. The gene calls are TRBV6-5 and TRBJ1-4; D not resolved. The receptor comes from a woman in her forties or fifties in good health. CDR3 protein: CASSSSTRVNEKLFF. The CDR3 DNA is TGTGCCAGCAGTTCCTCGACACGAGTGAATGAAAAACTGTTTTTT.